Included here is one T cell receptor (beta chain) sequence, with context. The antigen it recognizes is unknown. Base qualities are not at hand, and no much larger clone is one base apart. The data stem from a study of blood T cell repertoires in COVID-19 (dated by TCRdb to 2018 to 2020). A note on the overall study: Samples covering the acute and convalescent phases of COVID-19 were provided by collaborators in the United States, Italy and Spain. The prospective study material was composed of cDNA or gDNA derived from T cells, B-cell-depleted T cells, or PBMCs. Deeply sampled blood TCRbeta repertoires from subjects exposed to, actively infected with, or recovered from COVID-19 were included in the dataset. A freely available public database, intended as a resource for researchers studying the immune response to SARS-CoV-2, is where the repertoires were released. The samples were drawn from two sources: the first 160 participants of the ongoing ImmuneRACE study, and 1,200 or so subjects contributed by 6 global collaborators. Sample metadata almost always included a de-identified subject ID, COVID-19 status, age in years and sex. Where HLA class I and class II types were available, the types were taken from metadata supplied by the sample provider, not from assay-based typing. Here is what the overall study found, with its caveats: How much clinical and demographic metadata was included differed by source and by participant, and the metadata was provided uncurated.

The collaborating institutions used their own protocols to collect whole blood in K2EDTA tubes. For TCRbeta analysis, collaborators shipped samples as frozen whole blood, isolated PBMCs, or DNA extracted from either of those sample types. For CDR1 and CDR2, the germline V gene lists MDHEN and SYDVKM. Its CDR3 holds 16 amino acids, cysteine through phenylalanine. The CDR3 DNA has 48 bases and is translated from base 1. Unmatched junction bases come to 11, with V trimmed by 6 bases and J by 1 base. TCRbeta CDR3 regions were amplified from genomic DNA using the immunoSEQ Assay, a bias-controlled multiplex PCR. Processing in the source paper ran as follows. Nucleated cell counts per sample were estimated from amplification of reference gene primers within the assay. To quantify the absolute abundance of each unique TCRbeta CDR3 rearrangement, sequence reads were collapsed and filtered. For each sample, productive Simpson clonality was calculated as the square root of Simpson's diversity index over productive rearrangements. Sourced from immuneACCESS, this table was stored by TCRdb with only in-frame sequences that have V and J called. A share of the clones is absent; for the studies checked, an unresolved V gene accounts for under half, and the remainder has no known explanation. V and J calls and clone size are as listed in that table; D and trimming were resolved from the DNA. Across this sample there are 25,000 to 35,000 clones, with nearly 85% seen only once. The ten largest clones add up to about 16% of the sample.

The V gene is TRBV28 and the J gene is TRBJ1-1, with 7 middle bases fitting TRBD1. Source material: peripheral blood. The TCR sequence derives from a man in his 70s with active COVID-19. The DNA is TGTGCCAGCAGGCGCGAGACAGGGCTTCGGAACACTGAAGCTTTCTTT. It specifies CASRRETGLRNTEAFF.